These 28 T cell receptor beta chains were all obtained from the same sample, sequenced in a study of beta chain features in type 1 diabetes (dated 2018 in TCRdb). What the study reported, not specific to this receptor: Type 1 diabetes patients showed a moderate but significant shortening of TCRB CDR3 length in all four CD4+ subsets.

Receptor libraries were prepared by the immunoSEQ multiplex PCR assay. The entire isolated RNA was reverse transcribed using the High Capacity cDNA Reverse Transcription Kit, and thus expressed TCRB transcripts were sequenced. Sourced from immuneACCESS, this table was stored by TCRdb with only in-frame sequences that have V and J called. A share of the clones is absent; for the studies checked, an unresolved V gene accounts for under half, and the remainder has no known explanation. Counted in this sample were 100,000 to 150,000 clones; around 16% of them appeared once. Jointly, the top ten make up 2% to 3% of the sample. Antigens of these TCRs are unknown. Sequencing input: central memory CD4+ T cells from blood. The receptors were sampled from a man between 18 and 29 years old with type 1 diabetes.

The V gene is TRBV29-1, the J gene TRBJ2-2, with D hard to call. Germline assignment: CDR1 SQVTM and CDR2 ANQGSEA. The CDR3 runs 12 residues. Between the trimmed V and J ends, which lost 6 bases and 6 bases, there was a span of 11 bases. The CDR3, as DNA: TGCAGCGTGTCATATGGTGCCGGGGAGCTGTTTTTT. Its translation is CSVSYGAGELFF.

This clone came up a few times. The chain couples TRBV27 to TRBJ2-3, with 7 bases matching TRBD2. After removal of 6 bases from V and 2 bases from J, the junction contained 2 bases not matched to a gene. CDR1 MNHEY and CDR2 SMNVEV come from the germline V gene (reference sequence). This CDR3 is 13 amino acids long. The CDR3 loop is CASRWDYTDTQYF. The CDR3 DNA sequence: TGTGCCAGCAGATGGGACTACACAGATACGCAGTATTTT.

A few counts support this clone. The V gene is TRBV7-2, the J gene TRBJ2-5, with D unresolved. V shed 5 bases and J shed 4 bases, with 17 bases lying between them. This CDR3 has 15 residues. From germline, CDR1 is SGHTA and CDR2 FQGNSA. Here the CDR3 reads CASSLARTAGETQYF. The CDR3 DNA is TGTGCCAGCAGCCTCGCCCGGACGGCTGGAGAGACCCAGTACTTC.

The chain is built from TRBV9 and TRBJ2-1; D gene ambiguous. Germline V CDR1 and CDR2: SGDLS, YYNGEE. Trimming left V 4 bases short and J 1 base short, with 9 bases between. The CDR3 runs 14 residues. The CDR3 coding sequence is TGTGCCAGCAGCCCCCCAGGATCCTACAATGAGCAGTTCTTC. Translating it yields CASSPPGSYNEQFF.

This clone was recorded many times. The DNA of the CDR3 is TGCGCCAGCAGCCAAGGGTCTAGCGGACACACAGATACGCAGTATTTT. Protein: CASSQGSSGHTDTQYF. This chain links TRBV4-3 with TRBJ2-3; the match to TRBD2 covers 7 bases. Trimming cost V 1 base and J 2 bases; bases outside gene matches: 6. CDR3 size: 16 residues. Germline V gene lookup returns CDR1 LGHNA and CDR2 YSLEER.

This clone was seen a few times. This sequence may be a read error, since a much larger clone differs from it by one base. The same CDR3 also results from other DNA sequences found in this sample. This CDR3 reads CASQGVGQPQHF. CDR3 nucleotide sequence: TGTGCCAGCCAGGGGGTTGGGCAGCCCCAGCATTTT. The gene calls are TRBV27 and TRBJ1-5, with 7 bases fitting TRBD1. The V gene's germline CDR1 is MNHEY and CDR2 SMNVEV (reference sequence). J was trimmed by 7 bases and V by 8 bases; bases with no gene match: 5. The CDR3 covers 12 residues.

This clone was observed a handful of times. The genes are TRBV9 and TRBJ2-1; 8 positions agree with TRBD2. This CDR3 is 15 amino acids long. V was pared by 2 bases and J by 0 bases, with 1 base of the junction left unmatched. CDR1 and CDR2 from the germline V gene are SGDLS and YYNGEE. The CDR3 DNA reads TGTGCCAGCAGCGTTAGCGGGAACTCCTACAATGAGCAGTTCTTC. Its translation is CASSVSGNSYNEQFF.

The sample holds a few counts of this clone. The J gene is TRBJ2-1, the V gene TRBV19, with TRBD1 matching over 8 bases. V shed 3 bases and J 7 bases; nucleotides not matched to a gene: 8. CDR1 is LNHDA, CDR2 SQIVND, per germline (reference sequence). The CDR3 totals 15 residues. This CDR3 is CASSIGQGGLNEQFF. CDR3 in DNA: TGTGCCAGTAGTATCGGACAGGGAGGCTTGAATGAGCAGTTCTTC.

The CDR3 DNA reads TGTGCCATCAGCGCCGCAGAAGAGACCCAGTACTTC. This codes for CAISAAEETQYF. This rearrangement joins TRBV10-3 to TRBJ2-5, with D uncertain. Deletions cut 6 bases from V and 3 bases from J, with 8 bases between. The CDR3 runs 12 residues. Germline V gives CDR1 ENHRY, CDR2 SYGVKD.

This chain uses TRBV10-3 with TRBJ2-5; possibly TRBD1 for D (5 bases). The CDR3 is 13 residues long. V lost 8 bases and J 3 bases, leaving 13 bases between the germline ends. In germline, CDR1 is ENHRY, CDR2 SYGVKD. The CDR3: CAIGFGREETQYF. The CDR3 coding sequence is TGTGCCATCGGTTTTGGCAGGGAAGAGACCCAGTACTTC.

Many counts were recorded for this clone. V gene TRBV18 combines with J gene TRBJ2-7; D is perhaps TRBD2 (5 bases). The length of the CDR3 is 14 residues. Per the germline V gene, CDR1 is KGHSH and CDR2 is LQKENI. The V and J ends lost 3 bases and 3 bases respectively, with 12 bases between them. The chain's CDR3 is CASSPSVRNYEQYF. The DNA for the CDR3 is TGTGCCAGCTCACCTAGCGTAAGAAACTACGAGCAGTACTTC.

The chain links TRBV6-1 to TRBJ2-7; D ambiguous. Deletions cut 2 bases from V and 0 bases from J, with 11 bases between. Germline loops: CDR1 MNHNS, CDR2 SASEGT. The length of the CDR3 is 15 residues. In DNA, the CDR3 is TGTGCCAGCAGTGAATATTGGCAGTCCTCCTACGAGCAGTACTTC. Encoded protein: CASSEYWQSSYEQYF.

DNA for the CDR3: TGCGCCAGCAGTCGCGATATGACAGGCGAGTACGAGCAGTACTTC. As protein: CASSRDMTGEYEQYF. The chain has TRBV4-1 and TRBJ2-7; possibly TRBD1 for D (6 bases). V lost 6 bases and J 4 bases, leaving 19 bases between the germline ends. CDR1 is MGHRA and CDR2 is YSYEKL in the germline V gene. The CDR3 extends over 15 amino acids.

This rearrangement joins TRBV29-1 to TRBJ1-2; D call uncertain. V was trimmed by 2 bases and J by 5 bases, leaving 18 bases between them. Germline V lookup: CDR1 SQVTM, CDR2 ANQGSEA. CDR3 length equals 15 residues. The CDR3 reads CSVEPLSGLRYGYTF. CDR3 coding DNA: TGCAGCGTTGAACCCCTCTCGGGGTTGAGATATGGCTACACCTTC.

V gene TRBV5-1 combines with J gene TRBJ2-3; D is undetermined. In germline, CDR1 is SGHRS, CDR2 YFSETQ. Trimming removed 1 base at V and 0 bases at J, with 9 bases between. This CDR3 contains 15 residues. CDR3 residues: CASSLNLVSTDTQYF. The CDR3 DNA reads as TGCGCCAGCAGCTTGAATCTAGTCAGCACAGATACGCAGTATTTT.

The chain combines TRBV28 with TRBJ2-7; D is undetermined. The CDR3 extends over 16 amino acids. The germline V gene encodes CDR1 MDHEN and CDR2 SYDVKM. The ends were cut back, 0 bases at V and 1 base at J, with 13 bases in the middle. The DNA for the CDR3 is TGTGCCAGCAGTTTATGGCACTCGGCCGGGTCCTACGAGCAGTACTTC. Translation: CASSLWHSAGSYEQYF.

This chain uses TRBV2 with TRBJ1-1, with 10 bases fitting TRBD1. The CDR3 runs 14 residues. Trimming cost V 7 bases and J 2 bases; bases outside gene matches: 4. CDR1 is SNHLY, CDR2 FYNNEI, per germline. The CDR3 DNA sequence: TGTGCCAGCATACGGGACAGGGGAAACACTGAAGCTTTCTTT. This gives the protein CASIRDRGNTEAFF.

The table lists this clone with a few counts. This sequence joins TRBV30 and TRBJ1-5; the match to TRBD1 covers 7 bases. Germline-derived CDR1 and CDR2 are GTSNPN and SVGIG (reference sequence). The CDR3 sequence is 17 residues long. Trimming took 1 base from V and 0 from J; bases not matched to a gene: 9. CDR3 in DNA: TGTGCCTGGAGTGCGACAGGGCCTAATTATAGCAATCAGCCCCAGCATTTT. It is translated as CAWSATGPNYSNQPQHF.

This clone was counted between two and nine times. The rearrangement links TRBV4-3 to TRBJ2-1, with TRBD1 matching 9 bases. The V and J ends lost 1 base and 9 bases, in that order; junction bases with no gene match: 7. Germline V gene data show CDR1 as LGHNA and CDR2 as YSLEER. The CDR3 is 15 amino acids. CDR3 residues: CASSQVDRGLGEQFF. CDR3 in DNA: TGCGCCAGCAGCCAAGTGGACAGGGGTCTTGGTGAGCAGTTCTTC.

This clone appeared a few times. The CDR3 DNA is TGTGCCAGCAGCCCCCGACAGACAACAAGAGGGTACACTGAAGCTTTCTTT. This encodes CASSPRQTTRGYTEAFF. This chain links TRBV4-2 with TRBJ1-1; tentative D call: TRBD1 (5 bases). The germline V gene has CDR1 LGHNA and CDR2 YNFKEQ. V lost 4 bases and J 3 bases, leaving 21 bases between the germline ends. CDR3 length: 17 amino acids.

This CDR3 is CSVKISSNNQPQHF. Written as DNA, the CDR3 is TGCAGCGTTAAGATCTCCAGCAACAATCAGCCCCAGCATTTT. The chain is built from TRBV29-1 and TRBJ1-5; D is unclear. Trimming left V 5 bases short and J 3 bases short, with 14 bases between. CDR3 length equals 14 residues. CDR1 and CDR2 from the germline V gene are SQVTM and ANQGSEA.

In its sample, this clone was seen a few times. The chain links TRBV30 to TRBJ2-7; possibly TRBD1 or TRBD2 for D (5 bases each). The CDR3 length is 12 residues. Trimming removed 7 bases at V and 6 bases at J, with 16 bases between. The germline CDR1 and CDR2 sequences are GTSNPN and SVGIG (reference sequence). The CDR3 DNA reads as TGTGCCTCATCGGGGCAGGGTCTCGAGCAGTACTTC. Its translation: CASSGQGLEQYF.

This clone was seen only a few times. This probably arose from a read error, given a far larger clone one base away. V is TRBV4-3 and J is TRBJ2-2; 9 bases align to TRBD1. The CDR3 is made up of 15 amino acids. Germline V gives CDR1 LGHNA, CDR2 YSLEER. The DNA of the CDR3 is TGCGCCCGCAGTCGAAACAGGGGGCGCACCGGGGAGCTGTTTTTT. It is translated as CARSRNRGRTGELFF.

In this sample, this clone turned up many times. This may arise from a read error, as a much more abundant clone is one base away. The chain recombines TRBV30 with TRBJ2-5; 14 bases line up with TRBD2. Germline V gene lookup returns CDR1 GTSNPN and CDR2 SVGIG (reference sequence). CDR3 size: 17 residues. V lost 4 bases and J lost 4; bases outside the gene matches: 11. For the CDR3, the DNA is TGTGCCTGGAACGGCCCCGGGACTAGCGGGGGCGGAGAGACCCAGTACTTC. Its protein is CAWNGPGTSGGGETQYF.

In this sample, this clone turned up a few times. The CDR3 loop is CASSLPVGPLHF. The CDR3 DNA is TGTGCCAGTAGTCTCCCCGTCGGTCCCCTCCACTTT. V is TRBV19 and J is TRBJ1-6, with D hard to call. V gave up 5 bases and J gave up 13 bases, with 12 bases separating them. The CDR3 has 12 amino acids. CDR1 is LNHDA and CDR2 is SQIVND in the germline V gene (reference sequence).

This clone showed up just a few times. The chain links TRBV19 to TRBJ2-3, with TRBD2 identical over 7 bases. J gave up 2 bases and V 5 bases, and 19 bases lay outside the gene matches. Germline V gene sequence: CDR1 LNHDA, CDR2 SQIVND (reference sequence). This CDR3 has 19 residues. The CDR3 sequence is CASSPSAGPGADTTDTQYF. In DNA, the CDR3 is TGTGCCAGTAGTCCATCAGCGGGGCCGGGAGCAGATACCACAGATACGCAGTATTTT. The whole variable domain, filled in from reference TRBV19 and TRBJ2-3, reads DGGITQSPKYLFRKEGQNVTLSCEQNLNHDAMYWYRQDPGQGLRLIYYSQIVNDFQKGDIAEGYSVSREKKESFPLTVTSAQKNPTAFYLCASSPSAGPGADTTDTQYFGPGTRLTVL.

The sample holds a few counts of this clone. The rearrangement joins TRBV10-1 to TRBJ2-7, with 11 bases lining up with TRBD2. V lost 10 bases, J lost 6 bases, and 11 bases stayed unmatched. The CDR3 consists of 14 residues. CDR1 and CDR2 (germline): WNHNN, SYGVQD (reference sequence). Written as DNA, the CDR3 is TGCGCCAACATTAATAGCGGGAGGGCCCCCGAGCAGTACTTC. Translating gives CANINSGRAPEQYF.

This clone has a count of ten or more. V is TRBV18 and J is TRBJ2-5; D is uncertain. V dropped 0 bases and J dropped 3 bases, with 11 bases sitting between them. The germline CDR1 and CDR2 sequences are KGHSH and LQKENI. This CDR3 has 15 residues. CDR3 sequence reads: CASSPPSLGKETQYF. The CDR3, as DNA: TGTGCCAGCTCACCACCGTCGCTTGGAAAAGAGACCCAGTACTTC.